A single sample gave rise to the 12 T cell receptor beta chains below, sequenced in a study of metastatic and nonmetastatic thyroid tumors. Using MiXCR, TCRdb re-called clones from the PCR reads. The sample carries under 100,000 clones, 8.6% recorded once. Treatment of any kind had been given to no patient before thyroid surgery. Specimen: blood. The receptor set was obtained from a female donor with papillary thyroid cancer or a benign thyroid nodule (not recorded which). Some clones in this sample may be carry-over from other donors' samples.

This clone was detected many times. The rearrangement links TRBV2 to TRBJ1-1, with 7 bases aligning to TRBD1. The CDR3 length is 13 residues. Germline CDR1 and CDR2: SNHLY and FYNNEI. After removal of 7 bases from V and 1 base from J, the junction contained 3 bases not matched to a gene. CDR3 nucleotides: TGTGCCAGCACGAAGGGGGCGAACACTGAAGCTTTCTTT. It translates to CASTKGANTEAFF.

This clone came up many times. The chain combines TRBV9 with TRBJ2-7; D perhaps matches TRBD2 (6 bases). The CDR3 sequence is 13 residues long. Trimming removed 4 bases at V and 3 bases at J, with 11 bases between. Germline lookup yields CDR1 SGDLS and CDR2 YYNGEE. The CDR3 DNA follows: TGTGCCAGCAGCCCAGCGGGTTACTACGAGCAGTACTTC. Its translation is CASSPAGYYEQYF.

This rearrangement joins TRBV3-1 to TRBJ1-5; 9 positions match TRBD1. V was pared by 4 bases and J by 4 bases, with 5 bases of the junction left unmatched. The CDR3 is 15 amino acids. Germline V lookup: CDR1 LGHDT, CDR2 YNNKEL (reference sequence). The CDR3 spells CASSRGQGLNQPQHF. The CDR3 DNA reads as TGTGCCAGCAGCCGCGGACAGGGGCTAAATCAGCCCCAGCATTTT.

This clone was seen repeatedly, ten times or more. The chain combines TRBV27 with TRBJ1-1; the D is unclear. Trimming removed 6 bases at V and 3 bases at J, with 17 bases between. CDR3 length equals 15 residues. Germline-derived CDR1 and CDR2 are MNHEY and SMNVEV (reference sequence). CDR3 sequence reads: CASSPTRHSYTEAFF. The CDR3 region has the DNA TGTGCCAGCAGCCCTACAAGACACAGTTACACTGAAGCTTTCTTT.

This clone was found many times. V usage is TRBV10-1 and J usage is TRBJ2-7; perhaps TRBD2 as D (6 bases). The CDR3 is 12 residues long. V gave up 10 bases and J gave up 3 bases, with 13 bases separating them. The germline V gene encodes CDR1 WNHNN and CDR2 SYGVQD (reference sequence). Written as DNA, the CDR3 is TGCGCCATGATAAGGGACTTCTACGAGCAGTACTTC. Amino acid sequence: CAMIRDFYEQYF.

The V gene is TRBV5-5, the J gene TRBJ2-7, with a tentative D call TRBD1 (7 bases). The CDR3 consists of 13 residues. The germline V gene has CDR1 SGHKS and CDR2 YYEKEE (reference sequence). V was clipped by 8 bases and J by 0 bases, with 12 bases between them. The CDR3 region has the DNA TGTGCCAGTCGGGGGACAGCCTCCTACGAGCAGTACTTC. The encoded protein is CASRGTASYEQYF.

This clone showed up just a few times. A junction end diverges from the germline sequence, so it may reflect a read error. The chain couples TRBV6-1 to TRBJ2-6; D possibly corresponds to TRBD1 (5 bases). The V gene's germline CDR1 is MNHNS and CDR2 SASEGT. The CDR3 length is 14 residues. The CDR3 is CASSEGSGANVLNF. CDR3 bases: TGTGCCAGCAGTGAAGGATCTGGGGCCAACGTCCTGAATTTC.

This clone was found many times. This rearrangement joins TRBV2 to TRBJ2-2; D ambiguous. The germline V and J ends were trimmed by 11 bases and 0 bases, with 10 bases remaining between them. Germline V gene lookup returns CDR1 SNHLY and CDR2 FYNNEI. The CDR3 is made up of 13 amino acids. The CDR3 reads CAAFGANTGELFF. CDR3 bases: TGTGCCGCCTTTGGGGCGAACACCGGGGAGCTGTTTTTT.

This clone was seen at least ten times. This chain uses TRBV19 with TRBJ1-6; D perhaps matches TRBD1 (6 bases). The germline gives CDR1 LNHDA, CDR2 SQIVND (reference sequence). V was trimmed by 6 bases and J by 9 bases, leaving 24 bases between them. This CDR3 is built from 17 residues. The CDR3 is CASRTGNSGGGGSPLHF. The CDR3 DNA reads as TGTGCCAGTAGAACCGGTAACAGCGGGGGCGGCGGTTCACCCCTCCACTTT.

This clone was seen at least ten times. V and J are TRBV13 and TRBJ1-3; TRBD1 matches at 7 bases. The CDR3 totals 18 residues. The V gene's germline CDR1 is PRHDT and CDR2 FYEKMQ (reference sequence). V was pared by 5 bases and J by 1 base, with 14 bases of the junction left unmatched. CDR3 protein: CASSQRRNRGGSGNTIYF. CDR3 DNA sequence: TGTGCCAGCAGCCAGCGCCGGAACAGGGGAGGTTCTGGAAACACCATATATTTT.

CDR3 sequence reads: CASSPPGRQMGLNTIYF. The CDR3 DNA follows: TGTGCCAGCTCACCACCTGGGCGGCAGATGGGTCTGAACACCATATATTTT. The V gene is TRBV18, the J gene TRBJ1-3; D unresolved. This CDR3 region has 17 residues. Trimming took 0 bases from V and 7 from J, leaving 19 bases between them. Germline-derived CDR1 and CDR2 are KGHSH and LQKENI.

This clone was recorded at least ten times. V gene TRBV14 combines with J gene TRBJ2-7; D not certain. V was trimmed by 4 bases and J by 2 bases, leaving 12 bases between them. CDR3 length: 14 residues. Germline V gene sequence: CDR1 SGHDN, CDR2 FVKESK. The CDR3 reads CASSRRSGPYEQYF. CDR3 nucleotide sequence: TGTGCCAGCAGCCGGAGATCGGGCCCCTACGAGCAGTACTTC. Looking up the rest from reference TRBV14 and TRBJ2-7 gives the full variable domain: EAGVTQFPSHSVIEKGQTVTLRCDPISGHDNLYWYRRVMGKEIKFLLHFVKESKQDESGMPNNRFLAERTGGTYSTLKVQPAELEDSGVYFCASSRRSGPYEQYFGPGTRLTVT.